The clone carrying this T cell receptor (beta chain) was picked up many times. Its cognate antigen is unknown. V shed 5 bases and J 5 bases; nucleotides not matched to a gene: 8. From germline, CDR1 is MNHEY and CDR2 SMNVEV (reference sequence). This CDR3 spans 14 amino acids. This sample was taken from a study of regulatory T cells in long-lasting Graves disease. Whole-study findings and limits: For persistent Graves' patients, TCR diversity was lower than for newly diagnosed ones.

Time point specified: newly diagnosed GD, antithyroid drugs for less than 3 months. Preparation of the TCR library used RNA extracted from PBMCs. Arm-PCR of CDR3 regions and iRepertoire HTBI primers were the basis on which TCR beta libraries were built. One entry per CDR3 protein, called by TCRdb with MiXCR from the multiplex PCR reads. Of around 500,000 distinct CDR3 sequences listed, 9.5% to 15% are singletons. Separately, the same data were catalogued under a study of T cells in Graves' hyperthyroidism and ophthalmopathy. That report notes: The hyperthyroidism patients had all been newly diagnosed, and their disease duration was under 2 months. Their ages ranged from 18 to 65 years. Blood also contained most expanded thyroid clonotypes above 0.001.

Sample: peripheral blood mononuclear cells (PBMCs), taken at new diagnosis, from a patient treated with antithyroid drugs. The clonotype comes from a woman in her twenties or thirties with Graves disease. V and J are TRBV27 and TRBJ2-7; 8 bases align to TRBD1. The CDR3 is CASSRGTGFDEQYF. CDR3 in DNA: TGTGCCAGCAGTCGAGGGACAGGCTTCGACGAGCAGTACTTC.